The clone carrying this T cell receptor (beta chain) appeared a single time. Its antigen remains unidentified. Assay: immunoSEQ multiplex PCR; the TCRdb copy retains only in-frame clones and omits some. This table holds 70,000 to 75,000 clones, roughly 84% found once. The source of the sample is a study of OX40 agonist ivuxolimab in advanced cancers. Overall study context: Partial responses were recorded for three patients, including one with hepatocellular carcinoma and two with cutaneous melanoma. Study outcomes and limitations: People who partly responded at 0.1-3.0 mg/kg had some of the least clonal expansion seen. Normalized T-cell clonal expansion was also low in a subset of nonresponders.

CDR3 size: 15 residues. Germline V CDR1 and CDR2: LNHDA, SQIVND (reference sequence). V dropped 7 bases and J dropped 0 bases, with 13 bases sitting between them. This clonotype originated in an adult with an advanced solid tumor such as melanoma, head and neck, liver or kidney cancer. This chain uses TRBV19 with TRBJ1-3, with D unclear. Sequencing used CD4+ or CD8+ T cells sorted from blood, obtained in a trial of the OX40 agonist ivuxolimab. Here the CDR3 reads CASNPEALSGNTIYF. CDR3 nucleotide sequence: TGTGCCAGTAACCCCGAAGCTCTCTCTGGAAACACCATATATTTT.